These 4 T cell receptor beta chains originate from one sample sequenced in a study of PD-1 blockade in classical Hodgkin lymphoma. Each and every patient relapsed after autologous stem cell transplantation, and patients got differing brentuximab vedotin exposure. This table comes from immunoSEQ multiplex PCR, and its TCRdb copy is limited to in-frame clones, with some not included. The repertoire holds under 65,000 clones, with 85% to 90% as singletons. The sample here was peripheral blood mononuclear cells (PBMCs), taken at baseline. Every receptor here comes from a human donor with classical Hodgkin lymphoma.

This clone showed up just a few times. This sequence joins TRBV2 and TRBJ1-5, with TRBD1 as a possible D gene (5 bases). The CDR3 has 14 residues. The germline V gene has CDR1 SNHLY and CDR2 FYNNEI. Trimming took 5 bases from V and 0 from J, leaving 8 bases between them. CDR3 region: CASSSDTSNQPQHF. CDR3 coding DNA: TGTGCCAGCAGTTCGGACACTAGCAATCAGCCCCAGCATTTT.

This chain links TRBV10-3 with TRBJ1-5; TRBD1 is a possible D gene (5 bases). V gave up 9 bases and J gave up 2 bases, with 8 bases separating them. CDR3 length: 12 residues. Germline assignment: CDR1 ENHRY and CDR2 SYGVKD. The CDR3 DNA sequence: TGTGCCATATGGGGGGGCAATCAGCCCCAGCATTTT. Translated, it gives CAIWGGNQPQHF.

J is TRBJ2-3 and V is TRBV25-1, with D hard to call. The CDR3 loop spans 15 amino acids. The germline V and J ends were trimmed by 3 bases and 1 base, with 11 bases remaining between them. The germline gives CDR1 MGHDK, CDR2 SYGVNS. CDR3 residues: CASSDPRLRTDTQYF. The DNA of the CDR3 is TGTGCCAGCAGTGACCCTAGACTGCGCACAGATACGCAGTATTTT.

The rearrangement joins TRBV11-2 to TRBJ2-3; 10 nucleotides match TRBD2. CDR3 length equals 16 residues. V lost 5 bases, J lost 2 bases, and 7 bases stayed unmatched. In germline, CDR1 is SGHAT, CDR2 FQNNGV. In DNA form, the CDR3 reads TGTGCCAGCAGCCCTCTAGCGGGGGAAATCACAGATACGCAGTATTTT. Its protein product is CASSPLAGEITDTQYF.